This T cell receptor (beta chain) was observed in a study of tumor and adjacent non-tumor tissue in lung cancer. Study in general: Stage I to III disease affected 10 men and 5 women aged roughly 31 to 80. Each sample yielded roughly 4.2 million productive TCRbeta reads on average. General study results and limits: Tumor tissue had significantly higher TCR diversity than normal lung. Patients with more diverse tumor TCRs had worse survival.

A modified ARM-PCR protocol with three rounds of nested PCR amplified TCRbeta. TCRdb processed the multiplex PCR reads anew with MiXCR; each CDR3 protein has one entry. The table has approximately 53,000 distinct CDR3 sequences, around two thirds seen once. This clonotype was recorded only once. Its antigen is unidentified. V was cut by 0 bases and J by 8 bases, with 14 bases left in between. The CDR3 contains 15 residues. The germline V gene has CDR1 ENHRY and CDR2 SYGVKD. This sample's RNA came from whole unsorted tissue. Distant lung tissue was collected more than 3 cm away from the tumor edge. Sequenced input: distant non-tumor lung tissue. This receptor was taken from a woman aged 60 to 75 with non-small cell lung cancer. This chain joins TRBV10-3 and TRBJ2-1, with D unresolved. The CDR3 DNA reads TGTGCCATCAGTGAGTCGACCAGCAGAGACGATGAGCAGTTCTTC. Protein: CAISESTSRDDEQFF.